The 2 T cell receptor beta chains in this list originate from one sample, sequenced in a study of blood T cell repertoires in COVID-19. Generated by immunoSEQ multiplex PCR, the TCRdb table keeps only in-frame clones and is missing some. The sample lists around 80,000 clones, 88% occurring once. The sequenced material came from peripheral blood. These receptor sequences come from a human donor in a cohort sampled during active COVID-19.

This clone was counted once. The gene calls are TRBV11-3 and TRBJ2-1; D is unclear. Trimming removed 5 bases at V and 6 bases at J, with 11 bases between. The germline V gene has CDR1 SGHNT and CDR2 YENEEA. This CDR3 has 13 amino acids. CDR3 in DNA: TGTGCCAGCAGCCATGGAGTGACCAATGAGCAGTTCTTC. It yields the protein CASSHGVTNEQFF.

This clone appeared a few times. The chain joins TRBV24-1 to TRBJ2-7; tentative D call: TRBD2 (5 bases). CDR1 is KGHDR and CDR2 is SFDVKD in the germline V gene. V was clipped by 3 bases and J by 4 bases, with 6 bases between them. The CDR3 has 12 residues. As DNA, the CDR3 is TGTGCCACCAGTGATGGCGGGTACGAGCAGTACTTC. It translates to CATSDGGYEQYF.